These 24 T cell receptor beta chains share one sample of origin, sequenced in a study of blood T cell repertoires in COVID-19. Method: immunoSEQ multiplex PCR; TCRdb's copy keeps in-frame clones and lacks some. The sample carries roughly 410,000 clones, about 89% recorded once. Sequencing was done on a sample of peripheral blood. These receptors were collected from a woman between 40 and 50 years old with COVID-19, enrolled during active disease.

The chain recombines TRBV6-5 with TRBJ2-7, with a weak D call TRBD1 (5 bases). Germline V gives CDR1 MNHEY, CDR2 SVGAGI. Trimming took off 7 bases at V and 2 bases at J, with 12 bases between the two ends. The CDR3 is 13 amino acids. CDR3 residues: CASIGQGPYEQYF. CDR3 DNA sequence: TGTGCCAGCATCGGGCAGGGTCCCTACGAGCAGTACTTC.

This clone came up a few times. The chain joins TRBV19 to TRBJ1-5; the D gene is possibly TRBD1 (5 bases). V was clipped by 5 bases and J by 5 bases, with 13 bases between them. This CDR3 spans 14 amino acids. The germline V gene has CDR1 LNHDA and CDR2 SQIVND (reference sequence). The chain's CDR3 is CASSVGQGHQPQHF. Here the CDR3 DNA reads TGTGCCAGTAGTGTAGGTCAGGGTCATCAGCCCCAGCATTTT.

J is TRBJ2-2 and V is TRBV9, with 8 bases identical to TRBD1. V shed 3 bases and J 1 base; nucleotides not matched to a gene: 5. Germline loops: CDR1 SGDLS, CDR2 YYNGEE. This CDR3 region has 16 residues. The CDR3 reads CASSGQGKRNTGELFF. The DNA for the CDR3 is TGTGCCAGCAGCGGACAGGGGAAAAGGAACACCGGGGAGCTGTTTTTT. Full variable domain (outside the CDR3, taken from reference TRBV9 and TRBJ2-2): DSGVTQTPKHLITATGQRVTLRCSPRSGDLSVYWYQQSLDQGLQFLIQYYNGEERAKGNILERFSAQQFPDLHSELNLSSLELGDSALYFCASSGQGKRNTGELFFGEGSRLTVL.

V gene TRBV2 combines with J gene TRBJ1-6; TRBD1 matches at 10 bases. This CDR3 has 14 amino acids. With V trimmed by 6 bases and J by 9 bases, 5 bases remained unmatched. Germline V gene lookup returns CDR1 SNHLY and CDR2 FYNNEI. The CDR3 is CASRAGTGVSPLHF. The CDR3 nucleotides read TGTGCCAGCAGGGCCGGGACAGGGGTTTCACCCCTCCACTTT.

This clone has just one count. This chain joins TRBV19 and TRBJ1-1; 9 positions match TRBD1. Germline loops: CDR1 LNHDA, CDR2 SQIVND (reference sequence). The CDR3 has 14 residues. J gave up 4 bases and V 7 bases, and 7 bases lay outside the gene matches. The CDR3 sequence is CASIAGTGSTEAFF. As DNA, the CDR3 is TGTGCCAGTATTGCCGGGACAGGGAGCACTGAAGCTTTCTTT.

The chain couples TRBV7-3 to TRBJ2-3; D may be TRBD2 (5 bases). V lost 2 bases, J lost 4 bases, and 13 bases lay in between. Germline V gene lookup returns CDR1 SGHTA and CDR2 FQGTGA. CDR3 size: 15 residues. The CDR3 here is CASSLPDMGADTQYF. DNA of the CDR3: TGTGCCAGCAGCTTACCGGATATGGGAGCAGATACGCAGTATTTT.

The V gene is TRBV19, the J gene TRBJ2-5; TRBD1 matches at 7 bases. The V gene end was trimmed by 3 bases and the J gene end by 5 bases; junction bases not matched to a gene: 12. Germline CDR1 LNHDA, CDR2 SQIVND (reference sequence). The CDR3 totals 16 residues. The CDR3 nucleotides read TGTGCCAGTAGTATCGGTGGGCAAGGGGGCAAGGAGACCCAGTACTTC. It is translated as CASSIGGQGGKETQYF.

V and J are TRBV5-6 and TRBJ2-3, with 7 bases that match TRBD2. Germline CDR1 SGHDT, CDR2 YYEEEE. Unmatched junction bases numbered 15, after V lost 2 bases and J lost 6 bases. The CDR3 length is 17 residues. The CDR3 bases are TGTGCCAGCAGCTTTTCCTCCGGGCGGGGGACCCCCGATACGCAGTATTTT. This encodes CASSFSSGRGTPDTQYF.

The chain employs TRBV6-5 and TRBJ1-2; D uncertain. In germline, CDR1 is MNHEY, CDR2 SVGAGI. The V end was cut by 8 bases, the J end by 1 base, with 11 bases between. This CDR3 region has 13 residues. For the CDR3, the DNA is TGTGCCAGCTCATTTACTATTAACTATGGCTACACCTTC. Protein product: CASSFTINYGYTF.

V is TRBV4-3 and J is TRBJ2-5, with 7 bases matching TRBD1. With V trimmed by 4 bases and J by 2 bases, 7 bases remained unmatched. CDR1 is LGHNA and CDR2 is YSLEER in the germline V gene. CDR3 length equals 15 residues. The DNA for the CDR3 is TGCGCCAGCAGCCCCAGAGGGACAGTACAAGAGACCCAGTACTTC. Translated, it gives CASSPRGTVQETQYF.

The chain employs TRBV6-2 or TRBV6-3 and TRBJ1-1; the D is unclear. The CDR3 runs to 14 residues. Germline assignment: CDR1 MNHEY and CDR2 SVGEGT. V was shortened by 0 bases and J by 4 bases, with 9 bases between the two germline ends. For the CDR3, the DNA is TGTGCCAGCAGTTACTCGACCCGGGGCACTGAAGCTTTCTTT. Protein product: CASSYSTRGTEAFF.

The chain uses TRBV12-3 or TRBV12-4 and TRBJ1-5, with 7 bases matching TRBD1. V dropped 7 bases and J dropped 6; count of bases not matched to a gene: 6. The CDR3 consists of 13 residues. Here the CDR3 reads CASTSRGSQPQHF. As DNA, the CDR3 is TGTGCCAGCACCTCCAGGGGGTCTCAGCCCCAGCATTTT.

The chain employs TRBV25-1 and TRBJ2-2, with a tentative D call TRBD2 (6 bases). Trimming removed 4 bases at V and 6 bases at J, with 9 bases between. The CDR3 extends over 13 amino acids. The germline V gene encodes CDR1 MGHDK and CDR2 SYGVNS. Written as DNA, the CDR3 is TGTGCCAGCAGTGGCAGGGAGGCCGGGGAGCTGTTTTTT. It translates to CASSGREAGELFF.

The J gene is TRBJ2-7, the V gene TRBV5-1; the D gene is possibly TRBD2 (5 bases). V was pared by 2 bases and J by 6 bases, with 18 bases between. The CDR3 is 15 residues long. Germline V gene sequence: CDR1 SGHRS, CDR2 YFSETQ. The CDR3 coding sequence is TGCGCCAGCAGCTTAGCGACAAACGGGGATGGCGAGCAGTACTTC. Protein product: CASSLATNGDGEQYF.

The rearrangement uses TRBV28 and TRBJ1-2, with D perhaps TRBD1 (6 bases). Trimming removed 2 bases from V and 4 bases from J, with 11 bases in between. CDR3 length equals 14 residues. Germline values: CDR1 MDHEN, CDR2 SYDVKM. CDR3: CASSLQGTLYGYTF. CDR3 coding DNA: TGTGCCAGCAGTTTACAGGGGACACTCTATGGCTACACCTTC.

The V gene is TRBV19, the J gene TRBJ1-1; TRBD1 is a possible D gene (6 bases). The V and J ends lost 3 bases and 4 bases respectively, with 15 bases between them. The CDR3 is 15 amino acids. Germline CDR1 LNHDA, CDR2 SQIVND (reference sequence). Here the CDR3 reads CASSIRQVIRTEAFF. The CDR3 DNA follows: TGTGCCAGTAGTATCCGACAGGTAATTCGCACTGAAGCTTTCTTT.

The chain uses TRBV5-1 and TRBJ2-7; the match to TRBD2 covers 7 bases. V lost 5 bases and J lost 2; bases outside the gene matches: 13. Germline CDR1 reads SGHRS; CDR2 reads YFSETQ. CDR3 length: 16 amino acids. CDR3 DNA: TGCGCCAGCAGTGCCGCTAGGGCGGGAGCAACCTACGAGCAGTACTTC. The encoded protein is CASSAARAGATYEQYF. Full variable domain (missing parts from reference TRBV5-1 and TRBJ2-7): KAGVTQTPRYLIKTRGQQVTLSCSPISGHRSVSWYQQTPGQGLQFLFEYFSETQRNKGNFPGRFSGRQFSNSRSEMNVSTLELGDSALYLCASSAARAGATYEQYFGPGTRLTVT.

J is TRBJ1-2 and V is TRBV25-1; no definite D call. The germline V and J ends were trimmed by 2 bases and 0 bases, with 16 bases remaining between them. Germline CDR1 is MGHDK and CDR2 is SYGVNS. The CDR3 spans 17 residues. The CDR3 DNA reads TGTGCCAGCAGTGAACGGTGGCCGACGGGAGCTAACTATGGCTACACCTTC. It yields the protein CASSERWPTGANYGYTF.

V and J are TRBV6-5 and TRBJ2-7; TRBD2 aligns across 7 bases. Germline CDR1 and CDR2: MNHEY and SVGAGI. This CDR3 comprises 15 residues. Unmatched junction bases numbered 12, after V lost 6 bases and J lost 4 bases. The CDR3 is CASSSLVWGGYEQYF. The CDR3 DNA is TGTGCCAGCAGCTCCCTGGTTTGGGGGGGGTACGAGCAGTACTTC.

About this clone itself: The same CDR3 is also encoded by other DNA sequences in this sample. The rearrangement uses TRBV5-1 and TRBJ2-3; 11 bases fit TRBD2. Germline CDR1 is SGHRS and CDR2 is YFSETQ. The V gene end was trimmed by 1 base and the J gene end by 0 bases; junction bases not matched to a gene: 1. The CDR3 has 16 amino acids. The CDR3 sequence is CASSLRTSGSTDTQYF. The CDR3 DNA sequence: TGCGCCAGCAGCTTGAGGACTAGCGGGAGCACAGATACGCAGTATTTT.

The J gene is TRBJ2-2, the V gene TRBV5-4, with 9 bases aligning to TRBD2. CDR3 size: 15 residues. With 4 bases clipped from V and 6 bases from J, the junction kept 7 bases outside the gene matches. Germline values: CDR1 SGHNT, CDR2 YYREEE (reference sequence). The CDR3 loop is CASSGGLAVAGELFF. CDR3 in DNA: TGTGCCAGCAGCGGGGGACTAGCTGTGGCCGGGGAGCTGTTTTTT.

V and J are TRBV20-1 and TRBJ2-7; 8 nucleotides line up with TRBD1. The CDR3 totals 14 residues. Germline V gene sequence: CDR1 DFQATT, CDR2 SNEGSKA (reference sequence). The V segment lost 3 bases and the J segment 4 bases; nucleotides outside the gene matches: 8. The CDR3 DNA sequence: TGCAGTGCTAGTCGACGGGACAGGTCATACGAGCAGTACTTC. Translating gives CSASRRDRSYEQYF.

The rearrangement links TRBV7-3 to TRBJ2-1; D is possibly TRBD1 (7 bases). V lost 4 bases, J lost 3 bases, and 10 bases lay in between. The CDR3 is 14 residues long. Germline CDR1 is SGHTA and CDR2 is FQGTGA. CDR3 in amino acids: CASSSGGIYNEQFF. The CDR3 nucleotides are TGTGCCAGCAGCTCAGGGGGGATCTACAATGAGCAGTTCTTC.

V usage is TRBV24-1 and J usage is TRBJ1-2; D is unclear. The CDR3 sequence is 14 residues long. The germline gives CDR1 KGHDR, CDR2 SFDVKD. V gave up 3 bases and J gave up 2 bases, with 9 bases separating them. Here the CDR3 reads CATSDIRHNYGYTF. The CDR3 nucleotides are TGTGCCACCAGTGATATTAGACACAACTATGGCTACACCTTC.